The 7 T cell receptor beta chains given below trace back to one sample, sequenced in a study of T cell changes during pregnancy in multiple sclerosis (dated by TCRdb to about 2019). Library method: the immunoSEQ multiplex PCR assay. TCRdb retrieved this table from immuneACCESS and kept in-frame rearrangements only. Not all clones are present; in checked studies, unresolved V genes account for under half, and no reason is known for the remainder. This sample gives about 24,000 clones in total; roughly 88% of them show up just once. The top ten hold 6.5% to 9.5% of the sample. Sequenced material: CD8+ T cells from peripheral blood mononuclear cells, taken in the first trimester of pregnancy. The receptor set was obtained from a female donor in good health, enrolled as a control in a pregnancy study.

This clone was seen only a few times. The chain links TRBV6-4 to TRBJ2-1, with TRBD2 matching over 10 bases. The CDR3 consists of 13 residues. J lost 6 bases, V lost 5 bases, and 1 base had no gene match. The germline gives CDR1 MRHNA, CDR2 SNTAGT. The CDR3, as DNA: TGTGCCAGCAGTAGCGGGGGGGCCAATGAGCAGTTCTTC. It encodes CASSSGGANEQFF.

The chain joins TRBV9 to TRBJ1-3, with TRBD1 as a possible D gene (5 bases). Trimming took off 3 bases at V and 3 bases at J, with 7 bases between the two ends. This CDR3 is 13 amino acids long. Germline loops: CDR1 SGDLS, CDR2 YYNGEE. The CDR3 reads CASSEGVGNTIYF. CDR3 nucleotide sequence: TGTGCCAGCAGCGAAGGGGTTGGAAACACCATATATTTT.

The CDR3 nucleotides read TGTGCCAGCAGCGTATCGGGGCAGGGAGGTACTGAAGCTTTCTTT. Its translation: CASSVSGQGGTEAFF. The rearrangement uses TRBV9 and TRBJ1-1; D may be TRBD1 (5 bases). This CDR3 region has 15 residues. Trimming removed 1 base from V and 5 bases from J, with 15 bases in between. Germline V gene lookup returns CDR1 SGDLS and CDR2 YYNGEE.

V and J are TRBV9 and TRBJ1-2, with a weak D call TRBD1 (6 bases). The CDR3 contains 14 residues. The ends were cut back, 7 bases at V and 5 bases at J, with 18 bases in the middle. Germline CDR1 SGDLS, CDR2 YYNGEE. The CDR3 coding sequence is TGTGCCAGCGGGGGAACCGGGACACCGTATGGCTACACCTTC. Protein product: CASGGTGTPYGYTF.

The V and J genes are TRBV6-5 and TRBJ1-1, with 7 positions matching TRBD1. This CDR3 region has 14 residues. The V gene end was trimmed by 7 bases and the J gene end by 4 bases; junction bases not matched to a gene: 9. CDR1 is MNHEY and CDR2 is SVGAGI in the germline V gene. CDR3 residues: CASTPDRVTTEAFF. For the CDR3, the DNA is TGTGCCAGCACCCCAGACAGGGTGACCACTGAAGCTTTCTTT.

This chain's CDR3 is CASSNIGGTHQATNEKLFF. The DNA for the CDR3 is TGTGCCAGCAGTAATATCGGGGGAACGCACCAGGCAACTAATGAAAAACTGTTTTTT. The rearrangement joins TRBV7-9 to TRBJ1-4; maybe TRBD1 (5 bases). This CDR3 has 19 residues. Trimming pared 6 bases from V and 0 bases from J, leaving 23 bases between. From germline, CDR1 is SEHNR and CDR2 FQNEAQ (reference sequence).

Comments on this clone: A junction boundary mismatches the germline segment, possibly from a read error. V gene TRBV7-6 combines with J gene TRBJ1-2, with no clear D. Germline V lookup: CDR1 SGHVS, CDR2 FNYEAQ. This CDR3 has 10 residues. The CDR3: CASTLDTVFF. DNA for the CDR3: TGTGCCAGCACCTTGGATACAGTTTTCTTC.